Described below is a single T cell receptor (beta chain) sequence and its context. This sample is drawn from a study of early stage breast cancer tumors. Profiled with immunoSEQ multiplex PCR; TCRdb holds only in-frame clones, not every one. Here the sample spans roughly 14,000 clones, around three quarters being singletons. Sequencing was performed on normal breast tissue next to the tumor. This TCR derives from a person between 50 and 60 years old with breast cancer.

The CDR3 spells CASSEVLYEQYF. CDR3 DNA: TGTGCCAGCAGTGAGGTTCTCTACGAGCAGTACTTC. The V and J genes are TRBV6-1 and TRBJ2-7; D uncertain. The V gene's germline CDR1 is MNHNS and CDR2 SASEGT. The CDR3 extends over 12 amino acids. Between the trimmed V and J ends, which lost 3 bases and 3 bases, there was a span of 6 bases.